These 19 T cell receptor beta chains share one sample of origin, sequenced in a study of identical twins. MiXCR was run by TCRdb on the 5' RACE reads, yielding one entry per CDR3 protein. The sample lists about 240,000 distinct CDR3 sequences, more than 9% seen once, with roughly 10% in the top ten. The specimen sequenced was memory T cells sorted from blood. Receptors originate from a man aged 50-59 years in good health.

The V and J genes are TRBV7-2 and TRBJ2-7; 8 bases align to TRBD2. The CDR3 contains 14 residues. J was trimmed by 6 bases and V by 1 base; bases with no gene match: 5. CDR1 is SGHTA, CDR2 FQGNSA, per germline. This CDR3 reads CASSLGSLAVEQYF. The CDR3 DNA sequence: TGTGCCAGCAGCTTAGGGTCACTAGCGGTCGAGCAGTACTTC.

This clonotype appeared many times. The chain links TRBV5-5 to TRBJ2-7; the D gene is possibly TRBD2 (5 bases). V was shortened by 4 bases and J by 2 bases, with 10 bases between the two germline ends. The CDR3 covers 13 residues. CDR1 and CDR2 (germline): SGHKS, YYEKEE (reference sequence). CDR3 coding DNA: TGTGCCAGCAGCACGGGGTACACCTACGAGCAGTACTTC. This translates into CASSTGYTYEQYF.

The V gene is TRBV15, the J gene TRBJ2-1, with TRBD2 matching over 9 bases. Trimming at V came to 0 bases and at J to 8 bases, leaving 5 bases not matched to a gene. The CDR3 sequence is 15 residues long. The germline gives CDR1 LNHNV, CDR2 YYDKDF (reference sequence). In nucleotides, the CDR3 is TGTGCCACCAGCAGAGAGGCTAGCGGGAATTATGAGCAGTTCTTC. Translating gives CATSREASGNYEQFF.

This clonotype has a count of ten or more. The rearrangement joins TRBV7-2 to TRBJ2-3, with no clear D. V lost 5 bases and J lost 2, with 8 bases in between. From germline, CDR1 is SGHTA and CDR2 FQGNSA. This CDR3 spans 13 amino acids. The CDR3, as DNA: TGTGCCAGCAGCCGACAAACCACAGATACGCAGTATTTT. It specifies CASSRQTTDTQYF.

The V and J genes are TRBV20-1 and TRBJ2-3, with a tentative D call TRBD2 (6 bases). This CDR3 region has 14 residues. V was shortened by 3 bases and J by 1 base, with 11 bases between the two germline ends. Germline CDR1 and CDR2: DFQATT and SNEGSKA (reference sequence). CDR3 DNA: TGCAGTGCTAGCTACGGGGGACGCACAGATACGCAGTATTTT. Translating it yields CSASYGGRTDTQYF.

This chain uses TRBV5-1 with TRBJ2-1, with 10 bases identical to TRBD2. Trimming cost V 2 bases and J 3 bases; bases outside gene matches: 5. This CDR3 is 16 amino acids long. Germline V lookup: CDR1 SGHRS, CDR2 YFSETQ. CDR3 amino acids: CASSFSASGGYNEQFF. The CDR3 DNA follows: TGCGCCAGCAGCTTTTCGGCTAGCGGGGGCTACAATGAGCAGTTCTTC.

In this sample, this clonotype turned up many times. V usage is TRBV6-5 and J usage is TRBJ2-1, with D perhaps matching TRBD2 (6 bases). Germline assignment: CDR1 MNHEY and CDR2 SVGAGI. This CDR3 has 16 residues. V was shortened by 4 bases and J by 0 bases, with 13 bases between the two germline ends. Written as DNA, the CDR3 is TGTGCCAGCAGTTTAGGACTACCGAGCTCCTACAATGAGCAGTTCTTC. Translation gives CASSLGLPSSYNEQFF.

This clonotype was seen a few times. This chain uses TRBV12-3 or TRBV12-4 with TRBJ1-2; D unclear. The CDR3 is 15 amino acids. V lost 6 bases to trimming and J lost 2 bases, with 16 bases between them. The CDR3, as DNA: TGTGCCAGCAGCCGAAGACGGGCAAAGAACTATGGCTACACCTTC. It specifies CASSRRRAKNYGYTF.

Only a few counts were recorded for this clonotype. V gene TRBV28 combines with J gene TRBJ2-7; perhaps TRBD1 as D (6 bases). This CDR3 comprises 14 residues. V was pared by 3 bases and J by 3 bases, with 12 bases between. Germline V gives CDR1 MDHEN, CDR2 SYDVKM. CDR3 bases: TGTGCCAGCAGTTTGCAGGGGTCCTTCTACGAGCAGTACTTC. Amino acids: CASSLQGSFYEQYF.

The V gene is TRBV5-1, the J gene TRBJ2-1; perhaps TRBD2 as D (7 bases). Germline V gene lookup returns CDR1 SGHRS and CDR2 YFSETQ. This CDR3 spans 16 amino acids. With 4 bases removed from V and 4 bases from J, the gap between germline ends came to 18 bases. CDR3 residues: CASSVGGTRFYNEQFF. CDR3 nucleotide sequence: TGCGCCAGCAGCGTGGGAGGGACACGATTTTACAATGAGCAGTTCTTC.

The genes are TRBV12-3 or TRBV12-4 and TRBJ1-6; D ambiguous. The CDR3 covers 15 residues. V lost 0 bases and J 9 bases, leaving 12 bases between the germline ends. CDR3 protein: CASSLAPVGTSPLHF. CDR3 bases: TGTGCCAGCAGTTTAGCCCCGGTCGGAACTTCACCCCTCCACTTT.

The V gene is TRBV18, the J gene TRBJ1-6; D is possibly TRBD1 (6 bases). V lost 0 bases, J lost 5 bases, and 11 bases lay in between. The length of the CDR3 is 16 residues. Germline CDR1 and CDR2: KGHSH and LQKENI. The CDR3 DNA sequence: TGTGCCAGCTCACCACCGAGACAGGCCAATAATTCACCCCTCCACTTT. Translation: CASSPPRQANNSPLHF.

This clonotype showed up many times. The CDR3 is CASSPGGMGEAFF. CDR3 DNA sequence: TGTGCCAGCAGTCCCGGAGGGATGGGTGAAGCTTTCTTT. The rearrangement uses TRBV6-6 and TRBJ1-1; no clear D gene. Germline-derived CDR1 and CDR2 are MNHNY and SVGAGI (reference sequence). The CDR3 loop spans 13 amino acids. V was trimmed by 5 bases and J by 7 bases, leaving 14 bases between them.

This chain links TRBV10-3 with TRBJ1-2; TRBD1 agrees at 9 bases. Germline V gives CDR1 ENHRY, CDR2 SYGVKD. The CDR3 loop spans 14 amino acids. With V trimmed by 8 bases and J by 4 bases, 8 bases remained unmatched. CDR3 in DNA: TGTGCCATCGGGGACAGGGAGGGACCCTATGGCTACACCTTC. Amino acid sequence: CAIGDREGPYGYTF.

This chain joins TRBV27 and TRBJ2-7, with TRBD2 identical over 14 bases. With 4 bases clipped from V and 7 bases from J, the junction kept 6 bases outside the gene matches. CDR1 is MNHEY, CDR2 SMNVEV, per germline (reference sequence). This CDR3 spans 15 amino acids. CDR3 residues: CASSWGTSGSGEQYF. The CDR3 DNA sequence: TGTGCCAGCAGTTGGGGGACTAGCGGGAGTGGGGAGCAGTACTTC.

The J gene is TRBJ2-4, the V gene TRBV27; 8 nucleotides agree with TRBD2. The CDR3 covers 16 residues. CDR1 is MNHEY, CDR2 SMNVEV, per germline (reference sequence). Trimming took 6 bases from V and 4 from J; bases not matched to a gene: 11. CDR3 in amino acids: CASRRWASGGKNIQYF. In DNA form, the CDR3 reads TGTGCCAGCAGGAGGTGGGCGAGCGGGGGAAAAAACATTCAGTACTTC.

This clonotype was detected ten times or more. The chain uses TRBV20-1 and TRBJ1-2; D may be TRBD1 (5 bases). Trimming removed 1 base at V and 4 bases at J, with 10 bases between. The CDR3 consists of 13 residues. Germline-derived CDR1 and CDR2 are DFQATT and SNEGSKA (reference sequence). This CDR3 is CSARVGGVYGYTF. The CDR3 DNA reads TGCAGTGCTAGAGTGGGGGGGGTCTATGGCTACACCTTC.

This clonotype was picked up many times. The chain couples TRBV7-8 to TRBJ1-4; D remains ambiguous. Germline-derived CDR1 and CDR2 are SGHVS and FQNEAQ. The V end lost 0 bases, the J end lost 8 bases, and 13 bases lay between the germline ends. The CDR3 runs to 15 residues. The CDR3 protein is CASSLAEGYREKLFF. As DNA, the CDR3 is TGTGCCAGCAGCTTAGCGGAAGGGTATAGGGAAAAACTGTTTTTT.

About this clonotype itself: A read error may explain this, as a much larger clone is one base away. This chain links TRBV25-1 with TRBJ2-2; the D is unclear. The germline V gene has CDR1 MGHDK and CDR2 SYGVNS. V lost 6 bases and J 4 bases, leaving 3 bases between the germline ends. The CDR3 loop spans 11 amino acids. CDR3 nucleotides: TGTGCCAGCAGGGCCACCGGGGAGCTGTTTTTT. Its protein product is CASRATGELFF.